Listed below are T cell receptor beta chains from one sample, sequenced in a study of blood T cell repertoires in COVID-19. Here immunoSEQ multiplex PCR was the method, and the copy in TCRdb shows in-frame clones only, minus some. This repertoire shows 100,000 to 110,000 clones, more than 85% found once; its top ten account for 7% to 9%. The specimen sequenced was peripheral blood. These receptors originate from a man aged 30 to 39 in a cohort sampled during active COVID-19. The CDR3 runs from the conserved cysteine through the conserved F or W. The order of the fields is V gene, J gene, CDR3 protein.

v_call: TRBV7-2; j_call: TRBJ1-5; cdr3_aa: CASSSETGDEYQPQHF
v_call: TRBV5-5; j_call: TRBJ2-3; cdr3_aa: CASIPGLAGAGSTDTQYF
v_call: TRBV6-5; j_call: TRBJ1-5; cdr3_aa: CASTGGVRNQPQHF
v_call: TRBV6-5; j_call: TRBJ2-3; cdr3_aa: CASSHGGATDTQYF
v_call: TRBV3-1/TRBV3-2; j_call: TRBJ1-1; cdr3_aa: CASSQATEAFF
v_call: TRBV25-1; j_call: TRBJ2-7; cdr3_aa: CASSGIGQGASYEQYF
v_call: TRBV14; j_call: TRBJ2-1; cdr3_aa: CASSPLAGGLNEQFF
v_call: TRBV19; j_call: TRBJ2-7; cdr3_aa: CASSQSRTASYEQYF
v_call: TRBV11-3; j_call: TRBJ2-7; cdr3_aa: CASSLDSREQYF
v_call: TRBV10-3; j_call: TRBJ1-4; cdr3_aa: CAISQGQATNEKLFF
v_call: TRBV6-5; j_call: TRBJ2-3; cdr3_aa: CASRQSGGMSDTQYF
v_call: TRBV7-9; j_call: TRBJ2-3; cdr3_aa: CASSSDRTTDTQYF
v_call: TRBV30; j_call: TRBJ1-5; cdr3_aa: CAWSGYGQPQHF
v_call: TRBV5-4; j_call: TRBJ1-1; cdr3_aa: CASRDRGKGTEAFF
v_call: TRBV7-8; j_call: TRBJ2-7; cdr3_aa: CASSLAGSAYEQYF
v_call: TRBV9; j_call: TRBJ2-1; cdr3_aa: CASSAPSGGSSYNEQFF